This record concerns one TCR beta chain sequence. Its antigen has not been determined. No much larger clonotype is one base removed from it; base qualities were not supplied. This record belongs to a study of T cells after yellow fever vaccination (dated by TCRdb to the late 2010s). Background for the entire study: The SMART-Seq v4 Ultra Low Input RNA kit was used to prepare libraries from fractions with low cell numbers. The cohort comprised two healthy male donors, one aged 18 to 30 and one aged 30 to 40 years. Blood was collected at multiple timepoints before and after primary and secondary immunization, and bulk PBMC replicates and cell subsets were isolated. To track T-cell clones before and after primary and booster YFV17D yellow fever vaccination, bulk TCR alpha and beta repertoires were sequenced longitudinally.

The paper's findings and limits, for the study overall: Because only two donors were included in the study, the extent to which the findings can be generalized is limited. A small share of clonotypes was detected in both CD4 and CD8 compartments, with the overlap likely arising from convergent recombination. After the booster, most clones that had expanded after primary vaccination were detected again (about 95% of CD4 and more than 80% of CD8), suggesting broad maintenance of memory. Computational filtering was required because FACS-sorted repertoires could contain abundant contaminating clonotypes from the bulk population. Compared with the primary T-cell response, the secondary T-cell response was weaker but faster, peaking on day 5 rather than day 15.

Sample treatment or condition, as interpreted from the label and publication: live attenuated yellow fever vaccine strain. At each blood-draw timepoint, two biological replicates of bulk PBMCs were obtained. A standard Ficoll-Paque protocol was used to isolate PBMCs from peripheral blood. TriZol was used to extract RNA from bulk PBMCs, from CD4 and CD8 fractions, and from dextramer-positive and dextramer-negative fractions. The cysteine opens and the phenylalanine closes a CDR3 of 12 amino acids. Here the CDR3 DNA is all that survives: 36 bases in frame from base 1. Deletion took 3 bases off V and 11 bases off J, with a span of 14 bases between the germline ends. The germline V gene sets CDR1 to SGDLS and CDR2 to YYNGEE. TCR cDNA was synthesized by 5'RACE template switching, through which a universal primer site and unique molecular identifiers were introduced. Priming for cDNA synthesis came from both the TCR alpha and TCR beta constant segments. Library amplification involved two PCR steps, and the second step added sample barcodes and sequencing adapters. Sequencing of libraries was performed on Illumina HiSeq 2500 (2x100 bp) or NovaSeq (2x150 bp). Per the original workflow: MIGEC handled demultiplexing of reads and collapsing into UMI consensus sequences, while MiXCR performed V(D)J alignment. Vaccine-responding clonotypes were defined with edgeR using replicate PBMC samples, requiring FDR below 0.01 and a log2 fold change above 5 up to day 15. Bulk clonotypes were assigned CD4 or CD8 identity according to which sequenced CD4 or CD8 repertoire held them at higher abundance. In TCRdb, the public reads were trimmed at Q25 with fastp and aligned with MiXCR, with productive beta chains retained. Rows with a matching CDR3 protein are joined into one entry that keeps the most common DNA and genes. TCRdb's processing, not the authors', yielded these V and J calls. This sample lists under 700,000 distinct CDR3 sequences; about a sixth were detected once. Clones ranked in the top ten supply about 18% of the sample.

The chain employs TRBV9 and TRBJ1-1; the D gene identity is not certain. The clonotype was recovered from a man younger than 30 who received the YFV17D yellow fever vaccine. Material: PBMCs, obtained roughly 5 days after the first yellow fever vaccination. The CDR3 here reads CASSDGGVMAFF. The sequence in DNA is TGTGCCAGCAGCGATGGAGGCGTGATGGCTTTCTTT. The CDR3 plus the reference TRBV9 and TRBJ1-1 genes for the other parts give the full variable domain: DSGVTQTPKHLITATGQRVTLRCSPRSGDLSVYWYQQSLDQGLQFLIQYYNGEERAKGNILERFSAQQFPDLHSELNLSSLELGDSALYFCASSDGGVMAFFGQGTRLTVV.